The rows below give T cell receptor beta chains drawn from one sample of a study of T-cell memory formation after mild COVID-19. TCRdb reprocessed the 5' RACE reads via MiXCR and lists one record per CDR3 protein. The table has approximately 60,000 distinct CDR3 sequences, about 9.4% seen once. The sequenced material came from PBMCs or a T cell subset sorted from them (not recorded which). The receptor set was obtained from a man younger than 35 who had mild COVID-19 (a few samples of this study predate the infection). Cell type and time point are not known. Both conserved end residues are part of each CDR3. A D gene is named only where the DNA matches it firmly. The size of a clone is reported for some rows only, either as once, few or many, or as a class for expanded clones.

abundance,j_gene,d_gene,v_gene,len,CDR3nt,CDR3aa
few,TRBJ1-2,TRBD1,TRBV5-1,14,TGCGCCAGCAGCTTGGCCGAGACAGGGGCTGACTACACCTTC,CASSLAETGADYTF
few,TRBJ1-2,.,TRBV7-8,11,TGTGCCAGCAGCTTATACGAATCCCCCACCTTC,CASSLYESPTF
many,TRBJ2-1,TRBD2,TRBV5-1,16,TGCGCCAGCAGCCCAAGAGCGGGGGGGCCATCGATTGAGCAGTTCTTC,CASSPRAGGPSIEQFF
.,TRBJ1-1,.,TRBV6-5,14,TGTGCCAGCAGTTACGGGAGAATGAACACTGAAGCTTTCTTT,CASSYGRMNTEAFF
many,TRBJ2-1,TRBD2,TRBV9,17,TGTGCCAGCAGCCCCAGCGGGAACTCCCTCGGAAACAATGAGCAGTTCTTC,CASSPSGNSLGNNEQFF
few,TRBJ2-2,.,TRBV20-1,13,TGCAGTGCTAGTGATACGAACACCGGGGAGCTGTTTTTT,CSASDTNTGELFF
medium-sized,TRBJ2-1,.,TRBV12-3/TRBV12-4,14,TGTGCCAGCAGTACGCAAGGCCCGGGGAATGAGCAGTTCTTC,CASSTQGPGNEQFF
few,TRBJ1-3,.,TRBV5-1,15,TGCGCCAGCGGCACCGGCACGCCGGGCGGAAACACCATATATTTT,CASGTGTPGGNTIYF
few,TRBJ2-3,TRBD2,TRBV20-1,16,TGCAGTGTTATACCTCACAGCGGGGGGATCACAGATACGCAGTATTTT,CSVIPHSGGITDTQYF
few,TRBJ2-3,.,TRBV7-2,13,TGTGCCAGCAGCCCATGGTTGACAGATACGCAGTATTTT,CASSPWLTDTQYF
few,TRBJ2-1,.,TRBV28,14,TGTGCCAGCCCGGGGTTAGGCTCCTACAATGAGCAGTTCTTC,CASPGLGSYNEQFF
.,TRBJ2-7,TRBD1,TRBV3-1,14,TGTGCCAGCAGCCCTTGGGACAGAACCTACGAGCAGTACTTC,CASSPWDRTYEQYF
.,TRBJ2-7,.,TRBV7-2,15,TGTGCCAGCAGGGCGGGACCCACAACTATCCACGAGCAGTACTTC,CASRAGPTTIHEQYF
.,TRBJ1-2,.,TRBV29-1,11,TGCAGCGTTCAGGAAAACTATGGCTACACCTTC,CSVQENYGYTF
few,TRBJ2-7,.,TRBV18,11,TGTGCCAGCTCCTCCATGTACGAGCAGTACTTC,CASSSMYEQYF
.,TRBJ2-7,.,TRBV27,14,TGTGCCAGCAGTTTTCTGGGCGCCTTGGGCGAGCAGTACTTC,CASSFLGALGEQYF
few,TRBJ2-1,TRBD2,TRBV5-1,14,TGCGCCAGCAGCCACGGACTAGCGGGGGCCGAGCAGTTCTTC,CASSHGLAGAEQFF
few,TRBJ1-2,TRBD1,TRBV4-1,17,TGCGCCAGCAGCCAAGATTGGACAGGCGCCCACCCATATGGCTACACCTTC,CASSQDWTGAHPYGYTF
many,TRBJ2-1,.,TRBV12-3/TRBV12-4,15,TGTGCCAGCACTCGCGGACAGAGCTCCTACAATGAGCAGTTCTTC,CASTRGQSSYNEQFF
few,TRBJ2-3,.,TRBV6-1,16,TGTGCCAGCAGTGAAGCGAACGTTTACAGGTTTGCAAGGCAGTATTTT,CASSEANVYRFARQYF
few,TRBJ2-6,.,TRBV12-3/TRBV12-4,18,TGTGCCAGCAGGCCGAGGTGGGGGGGGGCCTCTGGGGCCAACGTCCTGACTTTC,CASRPRWGGASGANVLTF
.,TRBJ1-5,.,TRBV2,13,TGTGCCAGCAGTCCCCTTGAGCGTCAGCCCCAGCATTTT,CASSPLERQPQHF
.,TRBJ2-2,TRBD1,TRBV5-1,16,TGCGCCAGCAGCGTGGGACAGATCGCGAACACCGGGGAGCTGTTTTTT,CASSVGQIANTGELFF
few,TRBJ2-3,TRBD2,TRBV19,16,TGTGCCAGTAGTCCCGAGAGAGCGGGGGACACAGATACGCAGTATTTT,CASSPERAGDTDTQYF
.,TRBJ2-3,TRBD1,TRBV3-1,15,TGTGCCAGCAGCCAAGGGGACAGGGAGTACGATACGCAGTATTTT,CASSQGDREYDTQYF
.,TRBJ2-4,.,TRBV6-6,17,TGTGCCAGCAGTTACTCCACTCGGGGAGTAGGCAAAAACATTCAGTACTTC,CASSYSTRGVGKNIQYF
many,TRBJ2-3,.,TRBV7-2,15,TGTGCCAGCAGCTTAGAAGTTGCGGGGCAAGATACGCAGTATTTT,CASSLEVAGQDTQYF
.,TRBJ2-3,.,TRBV11-3,16,TGTGCCAGCAGCTTACACCAGGCGGGGCCCACAGATACGCAGTATTTT,CASSLHQAGPTDTQYF
.,TRBJ2-4,.,TRBV12-3/TRBV12-4,12,TGTGCCAGCAGTTTTCCCCAGGGCATTCAGTACTTC,CASSFPQGIQYF
few,TRBJ2-1,.,TRBV30,13,TGTGCCTCCGATGGGGGGCTGCGAGGGGAGCAGTTCTTC,CASDGGLRGEQFF
few,TRBJ2-1,TRBD2,TRBV5-1,11,TGCGCCAGCAGAGGACTAGGAATTCTGTTCTTC,CASRGLGILFF
few,TRBJ2-6,.,TRBV2,14,TGTGCCAGTAGTTACATCTCTGGGGCCAACGTCCTGACTTTC,CASSYISGANVLTF
.,TRBJ1-1,TRBD1,TRBV7-2,14,TGTGCCAGCAGCCCTAACAGGGGGCGGACTGAAGCTTTCTTT,CASSPNRGRTEAFF
few,TRBJ2-7,TRBD1,TRBV7-6,15,TGTGCCAGCAGCCCCACCCAGACAGGGTTCGACGAGCAGTACTTC,CASSPTQTGFDEQYF
few,TRBJ2-1,TRBD2,TRBV6-5,15,TGTGCCAGCAGTGTAGCGGGGGGGTCTTCGTCTGAGCAGTTCTTC,CASSVAGGSSSEQFF
few,TRBJ1-1,TRBD1,TRBV20-1,14,TGCAGTGCTACCCCGGGACAGGGAGGCACTGAAGCTTTCTTT,CSATPGQGGTEAFF
few,TRBJ1-6,.,TRBV7-8,15,TGTGCCAGCAGCCAAGACAAGGGGGTGATTTCACCCCTCCACTTT,CASSQDKGVISPLHF
few,TRBJ1-1,.,TRBV6-2/TRBV6-3,15,TGTGCCAGCAGTTACCCCCGGGACGGTAACACTGAAGCTTTCTTT,CASSYPRDGNTEAFF
many,TRBJ2-1,.,TRBV6-5,14,TGTGCCAGCAGCCCTCCGCAGGGTTGGAGTGAGCAGTTCTTC,CASSPPQGWSEQFF
.,TRBJ2-2,TRBD1,TRBV7-2,15,TGTGCCAGCAGCTTAGGACAGGGGGGCGCCGGGGAGCTGTTTTTT,CASSLGQGGAGELFF
.,TRBJ1-2,TRBD1,TRBV7-8,12,TGTGCCAGCAGCCTGGACAGGGGCCGTCGCGCCTTC,CASSLDRGRRAF
.,TRBJ2-3,.,TRBV12-3/TRBV12-4,17,TGTGCCAGCAGTCCACCCCGTAAGGCCTCCGTCACAGATACGCAGTATTTT,CASSPPRKASVTDTQYF
.,TRBJ2-5,TRBD1,TRBV28,15,TGTGCCAGCAGTTTATACAGGGGTGGGCAAGAGACCCAGTACTTC,CASSLYRGGQETQYF
few,TRBJ2-5,.,TRBV28,15,TGTGCCAGCAGTTCCACCGGGACACCGCAAGAGACCCAGTACTTC,CASSSTGTPQETQYF
.,TRBJ1-5,.,TRBV29-1,12,TGCAGCGTGAAAGTAACGAACGGGCCCCAGCATTTT,CSVKVTNGPQHF